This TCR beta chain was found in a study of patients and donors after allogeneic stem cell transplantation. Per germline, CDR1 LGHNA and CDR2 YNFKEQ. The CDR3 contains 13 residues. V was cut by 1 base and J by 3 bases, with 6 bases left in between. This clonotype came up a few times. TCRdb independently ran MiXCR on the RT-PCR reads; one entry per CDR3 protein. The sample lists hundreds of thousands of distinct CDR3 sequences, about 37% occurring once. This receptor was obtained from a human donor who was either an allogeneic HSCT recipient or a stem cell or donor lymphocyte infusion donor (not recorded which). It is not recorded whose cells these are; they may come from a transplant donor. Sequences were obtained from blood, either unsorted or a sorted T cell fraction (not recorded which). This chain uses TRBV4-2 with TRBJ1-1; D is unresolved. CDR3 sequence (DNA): TGTGCCAGCAGCCAAGGACCGTACACTGAAGCTTTCTTT. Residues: CASSQGPYTEAFF.